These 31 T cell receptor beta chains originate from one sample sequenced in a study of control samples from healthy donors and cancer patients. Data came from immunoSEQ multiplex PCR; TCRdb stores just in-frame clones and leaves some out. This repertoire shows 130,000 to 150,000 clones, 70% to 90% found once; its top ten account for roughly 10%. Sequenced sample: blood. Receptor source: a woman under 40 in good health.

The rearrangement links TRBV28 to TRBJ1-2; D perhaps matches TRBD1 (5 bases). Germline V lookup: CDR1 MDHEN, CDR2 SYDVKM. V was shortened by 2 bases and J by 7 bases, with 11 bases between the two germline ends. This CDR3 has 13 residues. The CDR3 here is CASSLTERGGYTF. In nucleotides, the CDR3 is TGTGCCAGCAGTTTAACTGAAAGGGGTGGCTACACCTTC.

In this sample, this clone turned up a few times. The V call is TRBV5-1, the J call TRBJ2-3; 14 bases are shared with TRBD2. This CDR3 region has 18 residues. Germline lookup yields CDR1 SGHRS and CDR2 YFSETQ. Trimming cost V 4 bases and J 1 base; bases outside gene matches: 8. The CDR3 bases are TGCGCCAGCAGCGTGGGACTAGCGGGAGTCTTGGGCACAGATACGCAGTATTTT. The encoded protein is CASSVGLAGVLGTDTQYF.

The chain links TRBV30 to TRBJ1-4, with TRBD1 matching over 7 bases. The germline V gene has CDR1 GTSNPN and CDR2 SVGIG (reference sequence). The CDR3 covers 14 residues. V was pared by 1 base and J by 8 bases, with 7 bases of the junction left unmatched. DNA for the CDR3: TGTGCCTGGAGTGCCGGGACAGTTGGCGAAAAACTGTTTTTT. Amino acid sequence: CAWSAGTVGEKLFF.

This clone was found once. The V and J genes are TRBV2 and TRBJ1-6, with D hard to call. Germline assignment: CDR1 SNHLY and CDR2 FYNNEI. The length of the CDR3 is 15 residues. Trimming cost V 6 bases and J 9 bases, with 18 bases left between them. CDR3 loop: CASRGDISGSSPLHF. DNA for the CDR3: TGTGCCAGCAGGGGAGACATCTCGGGTTCTTCACCCCTCCACTTT. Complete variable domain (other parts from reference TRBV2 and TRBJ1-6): EPEVTQTPSHQVTQMGQEVILRCVPISNHLYFYWYRQILGQKVEFLVSFYNNEISEKSEIFDDQFSVERPDGSNFTLKIRSTKLEDSAMYFCASRGDISGSSPLHFGNGTRLTVT.

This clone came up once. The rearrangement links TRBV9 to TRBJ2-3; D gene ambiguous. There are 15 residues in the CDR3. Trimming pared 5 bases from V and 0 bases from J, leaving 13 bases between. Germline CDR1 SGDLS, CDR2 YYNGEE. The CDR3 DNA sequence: TGTGCCAGCAGAGACCTCAGGAGTAGCACAGATACGCAGTATTTT. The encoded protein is CASRDLRSSTDTQYF.

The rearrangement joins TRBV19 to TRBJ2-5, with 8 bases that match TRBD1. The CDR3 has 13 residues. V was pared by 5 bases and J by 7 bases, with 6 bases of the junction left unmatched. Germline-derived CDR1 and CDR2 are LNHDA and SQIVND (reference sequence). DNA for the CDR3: TGTGCCAGTAGTCCGGGACAGGCTGGGACCCAGTACTTC. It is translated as CASSPGQAGTQYF.

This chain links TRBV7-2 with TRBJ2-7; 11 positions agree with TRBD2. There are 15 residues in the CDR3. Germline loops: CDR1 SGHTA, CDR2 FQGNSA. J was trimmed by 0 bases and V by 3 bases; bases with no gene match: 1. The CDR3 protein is CASSFTSGSSYEQYF. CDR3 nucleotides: TGTGCCAGCAGCTTTACTAGCGGGAGCTCCTACGAGCAGTACTTC.

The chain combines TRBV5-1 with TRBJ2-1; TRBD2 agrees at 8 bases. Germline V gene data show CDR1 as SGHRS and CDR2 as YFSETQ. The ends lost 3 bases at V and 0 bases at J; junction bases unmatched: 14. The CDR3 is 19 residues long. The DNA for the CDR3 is TGCGCCAGCAGCTCTGGCCCCACCAGACTAGCGAGCTCCTACAATGAGCAGTTCTTC. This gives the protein CASSSGPTRLASSYNEQFF.

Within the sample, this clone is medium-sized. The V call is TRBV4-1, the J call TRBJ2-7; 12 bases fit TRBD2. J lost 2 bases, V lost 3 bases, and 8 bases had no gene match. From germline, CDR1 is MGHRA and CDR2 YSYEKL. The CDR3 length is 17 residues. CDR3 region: CASSHSGLAGTPYEQYF. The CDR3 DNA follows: TGCGCCAGCAGCCACTCCGGACTAGCGGGGACACCCTACGAGCAGTACTTC.

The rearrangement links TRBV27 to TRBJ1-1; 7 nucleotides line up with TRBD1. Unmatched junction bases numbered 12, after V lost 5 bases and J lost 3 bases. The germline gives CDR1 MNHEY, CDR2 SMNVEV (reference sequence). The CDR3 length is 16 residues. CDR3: CASSHLGQVVYTEAFF. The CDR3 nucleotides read TGTGCCAGCAGTCACCTTGGACAGGTCGTGTACACTGAAGCTTTCTTT.

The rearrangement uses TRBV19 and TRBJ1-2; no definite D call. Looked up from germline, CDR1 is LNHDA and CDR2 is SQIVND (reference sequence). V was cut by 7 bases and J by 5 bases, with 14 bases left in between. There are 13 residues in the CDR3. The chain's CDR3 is CASNDGHKYGYTF. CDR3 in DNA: TGTGCCAGTAATGACGGGCATAAGTATGGCTACACCTTC.

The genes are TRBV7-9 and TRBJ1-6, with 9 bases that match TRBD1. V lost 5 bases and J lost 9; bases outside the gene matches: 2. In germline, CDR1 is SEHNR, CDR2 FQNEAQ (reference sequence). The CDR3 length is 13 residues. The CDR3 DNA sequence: TGTGCCAGCAGCGGGGACAGGGCTTCACCCCTCCACTTT. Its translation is CASSGDRASPLHF.

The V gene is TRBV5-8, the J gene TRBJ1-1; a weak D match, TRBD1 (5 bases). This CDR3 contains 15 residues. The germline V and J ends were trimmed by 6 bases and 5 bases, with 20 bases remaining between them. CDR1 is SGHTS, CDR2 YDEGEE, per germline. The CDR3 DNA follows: TGTGCCAGCACCCTACTCCGCTCGGGGGGTACTGAAGCTTTCTTT. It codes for CASTLLRSGGTEAFF.

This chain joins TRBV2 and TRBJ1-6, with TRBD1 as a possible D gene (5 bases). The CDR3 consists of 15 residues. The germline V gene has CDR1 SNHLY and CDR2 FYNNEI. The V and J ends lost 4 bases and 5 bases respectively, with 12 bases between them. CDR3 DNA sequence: TGTGCCAGCAGTGCCGAACAGGTTGATAATTCACCCCTCCACTTT. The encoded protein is CASSAEQVDNSPLHF.

The CDR3 reads CATSRDLIGEPGGEQYF. For the CDR3, the DNA is TGTGCCACCAGCAGAGATCTGATCGGTGAGCCCGGGGGCGAGCAGTACTTC. The chain links TRBV15 to TRBJ2-7, with D perhaps matching TRBD2 (6 bases). Germline V gives CDR1 LNHNV, CDR2 YYDKDF (reference sequence). V lost 0 bases, J lost 6 bases, and 21 bases lay in between. The CDR3 extends over 17 amino acids. The variable domain in full, with the rest retrieved from reference TRBV15 and TRBJ2-7, is DAMVIQNPRYQVTQFGKPVTLSCSQTLNHNVMYWYQQKSSQAPKLLFHYYDKDFNNEADTPDNFQSRRPNTSFCFLDIRSPGLGDTAMYLCATSRDLIGEPGGEQYFGPGTRLTVT.

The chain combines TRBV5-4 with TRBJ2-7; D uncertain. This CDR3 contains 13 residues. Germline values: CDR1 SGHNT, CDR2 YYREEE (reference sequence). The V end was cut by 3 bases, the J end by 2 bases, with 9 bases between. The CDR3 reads CASSSGAPYEQYF. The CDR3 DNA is TGTGCCAGCAGCTCCGGTGCCCCCTACGAGCAGTACTTC.

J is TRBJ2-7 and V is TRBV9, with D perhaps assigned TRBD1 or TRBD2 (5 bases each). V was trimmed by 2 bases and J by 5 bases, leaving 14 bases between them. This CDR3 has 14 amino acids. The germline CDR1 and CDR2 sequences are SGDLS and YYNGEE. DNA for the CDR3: TGTGCCAGCAGCGTTGGGGGTCCGCCTCACGAGCAGTACTTC. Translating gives CASSVGGPPHEQYF.

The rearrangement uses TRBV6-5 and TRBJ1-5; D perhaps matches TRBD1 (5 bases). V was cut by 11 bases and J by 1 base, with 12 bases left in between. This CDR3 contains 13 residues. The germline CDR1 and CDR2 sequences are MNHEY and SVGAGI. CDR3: CAGAPRSNQPQHF. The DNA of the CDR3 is TGTGCCGGGGCCCCAAGGAGCAATCAGCCCCAGCATTTT.

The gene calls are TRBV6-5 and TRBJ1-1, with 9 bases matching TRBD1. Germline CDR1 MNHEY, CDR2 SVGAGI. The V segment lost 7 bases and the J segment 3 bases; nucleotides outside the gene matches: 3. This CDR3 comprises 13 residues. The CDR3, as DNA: TGTGCCAGCAACAGGGGGCAGGACACTGAAGCTTTCTTT. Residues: CASNRGQDTEAFF.

CDR3 in amino acids: CASSRTRDRSYEQYF. The CDR3, as DNA: TGTGCCAGCAGTCGTACTCGGGACAGATCCTACGAGCAGTACTTC. The V gene is TRBV6-5, the J gene TRBJ2-7; 7 bases align to TRBD1. CDR3 size: 15 residues. The germline CDR1 and CDR2 sequences are MNHEY and SVGAGI. Germline trimming cut 5 bases from V and 1 base from J; bases unmatched to any gene: 8.

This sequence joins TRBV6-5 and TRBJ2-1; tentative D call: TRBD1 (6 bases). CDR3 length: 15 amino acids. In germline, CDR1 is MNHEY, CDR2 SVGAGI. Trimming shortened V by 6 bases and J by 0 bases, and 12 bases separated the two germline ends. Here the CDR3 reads CASSQQGSSYNEQFF. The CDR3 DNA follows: TGTGCCAGCAGCCAACAGGGCAGCTCCTACAATGAGCAGTTCTTC.

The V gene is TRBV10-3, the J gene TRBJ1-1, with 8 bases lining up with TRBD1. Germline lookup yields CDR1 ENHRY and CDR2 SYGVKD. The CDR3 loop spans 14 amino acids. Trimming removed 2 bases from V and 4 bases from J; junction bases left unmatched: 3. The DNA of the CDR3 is TGTGCCATCAGTGAGGGACAGGGTGGCACTGAAGCTTTCTTT. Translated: CAISEGQGGTEAFF.

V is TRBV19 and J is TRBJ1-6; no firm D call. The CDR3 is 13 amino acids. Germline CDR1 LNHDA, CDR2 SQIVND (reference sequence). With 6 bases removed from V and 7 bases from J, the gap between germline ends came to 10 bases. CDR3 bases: TGTGCCAGTAGCCGGGAATCCAATTCACCCCTCCACTTT. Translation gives CASSRESNSPLHF.

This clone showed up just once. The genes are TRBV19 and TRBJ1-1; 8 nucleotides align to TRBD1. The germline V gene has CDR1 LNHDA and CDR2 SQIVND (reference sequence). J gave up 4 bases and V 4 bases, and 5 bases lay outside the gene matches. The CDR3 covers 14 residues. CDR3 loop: CASSRQGLPTEAFF. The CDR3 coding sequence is TGTGCCAGTAGTAGACAGGGGCTCCCCACTGAAGCTTTCTTT. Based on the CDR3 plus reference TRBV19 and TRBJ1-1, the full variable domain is DGGITQSPKYLFRKEGQNVTLSCEQNLNHDAMYWYRQDPGQGLRLIYYSQIVNDFQKGDIAEGYSVSREKKESFPLTVTSAQKNPTAFYLCASSRQGLPTEAFFGQGTRLTVV.

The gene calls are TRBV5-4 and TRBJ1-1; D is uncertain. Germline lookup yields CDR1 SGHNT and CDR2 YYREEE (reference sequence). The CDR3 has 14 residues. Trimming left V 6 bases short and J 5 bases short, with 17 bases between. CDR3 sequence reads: CASNPQVPGTEAFF. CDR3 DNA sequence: TGTGCCAGCAACCCTCAGGTCCCGGGGACTGAAGCTTTCTTT.

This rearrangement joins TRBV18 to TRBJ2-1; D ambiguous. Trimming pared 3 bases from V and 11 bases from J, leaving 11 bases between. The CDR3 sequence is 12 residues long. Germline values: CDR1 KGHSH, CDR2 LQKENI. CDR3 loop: CASSPTGPQQFF. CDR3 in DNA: TGTGCCAGCTCACCGACCGGGCCCCAGCAGTTCTTC.

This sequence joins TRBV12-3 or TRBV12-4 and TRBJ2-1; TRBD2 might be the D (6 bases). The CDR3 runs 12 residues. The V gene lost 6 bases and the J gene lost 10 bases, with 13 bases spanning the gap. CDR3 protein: CASRPDYPEQFF. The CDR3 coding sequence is TGTGCCAGCAGACCGGACTACCCGGAGCAGTTCTTC.

CDR3 sequence: CASSPGTSGLQFF. CDR3 DNA sequence: TGTGCCAGCAGCCCCGGGACTAGCGGGTTGCAGTTCTTC. The chain combines TRBV7-2 with TRBJ2-1; 12 bases line up with TRBD2. V was pared by 5 bases and J by 12 bases, with 5 bases of the junction left unmatched. This CDR3 spans 13 amino acids. CDR1 SGHTA and CDR2 FQGNSA come from the germline V gene.

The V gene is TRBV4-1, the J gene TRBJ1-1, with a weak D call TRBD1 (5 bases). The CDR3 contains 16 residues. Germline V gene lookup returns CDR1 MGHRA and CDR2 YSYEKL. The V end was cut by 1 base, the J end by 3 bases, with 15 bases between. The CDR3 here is CASSQVRGIGDTEAFF. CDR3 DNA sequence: TGCGCCAGCAGCCAAGTTCGGGGCATCGGGGACACTGAAGCTTTCTTT.

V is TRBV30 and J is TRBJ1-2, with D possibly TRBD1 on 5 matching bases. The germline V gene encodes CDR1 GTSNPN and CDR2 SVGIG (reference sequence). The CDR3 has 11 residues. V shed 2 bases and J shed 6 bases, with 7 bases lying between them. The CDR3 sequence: CAWSPGNGYTF. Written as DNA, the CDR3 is TGTGCCTGGAGTCCAGGGAATGGCTACACCTTC. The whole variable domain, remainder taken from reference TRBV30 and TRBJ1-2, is SQTIHQWPATLVQPVGSPLSLECTVEGTSNPNLYWYRQAAGRGLQLLFYSVGIGQISSEVPQNLSASRPQDRQFILSSKKLLLSDSGFYLCAWSPGNGYTFGSGTRLTVV.

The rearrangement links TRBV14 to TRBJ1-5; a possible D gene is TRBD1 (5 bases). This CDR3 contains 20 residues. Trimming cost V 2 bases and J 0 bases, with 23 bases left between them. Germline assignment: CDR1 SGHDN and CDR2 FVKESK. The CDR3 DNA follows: TGTGCCAGCAGCCAAAAGGGCCGGGACTCACGCTCCTATAGCAATCAGCCCCAGCATTTT. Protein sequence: CASSQKGRDSRSYSNQPQHF.